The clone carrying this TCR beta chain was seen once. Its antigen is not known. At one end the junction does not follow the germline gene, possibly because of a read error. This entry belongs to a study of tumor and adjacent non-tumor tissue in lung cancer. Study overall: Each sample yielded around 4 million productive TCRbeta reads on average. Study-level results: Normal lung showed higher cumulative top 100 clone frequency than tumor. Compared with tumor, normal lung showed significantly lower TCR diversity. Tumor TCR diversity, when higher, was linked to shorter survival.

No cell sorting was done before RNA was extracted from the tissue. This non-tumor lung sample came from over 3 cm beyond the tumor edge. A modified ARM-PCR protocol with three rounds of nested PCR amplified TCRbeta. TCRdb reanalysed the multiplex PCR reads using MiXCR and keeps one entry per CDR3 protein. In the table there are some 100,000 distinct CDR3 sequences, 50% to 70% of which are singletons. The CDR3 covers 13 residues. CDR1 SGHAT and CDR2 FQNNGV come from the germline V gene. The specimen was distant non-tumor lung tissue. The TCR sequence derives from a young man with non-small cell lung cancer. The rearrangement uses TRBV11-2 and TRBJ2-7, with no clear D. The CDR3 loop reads CGSSFHPVWEQYF. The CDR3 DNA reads TGTGGCAGCAGCTTCCATCCCGTGTGGGAGCAGTACTTC. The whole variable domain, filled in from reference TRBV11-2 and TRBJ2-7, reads EAGVAQSPRYKIIEKRQSVAFWCNPISGHATLYWYQQILGQGPKLLIQFQNNGVVDDSQLPKDRFSAERLKGVDSTLKIQPAKLEDSAVYLCGSSFHPVWEQYFGPGTRLTVT.